The 5 T cell receptor beta chains below were found in one sample sequenced in a study of blood T cell repertoires in COVID-19. Profiling relied on immunoSEQ multiplex PCR, and the TCRdb table lists in-frame clones only, not all of them. The sample lists about 240,000 clones, roughly 76% occurring once. The specimen was peripheral blood. These receptors came from an elderly woman with COVID-19, enrolled during active disease.

J is TRBJ2-7 and V is TRBV5-5, with 7 bases aligning to TRBD1. Trimming took 4 bases from V and 12 from J; bases not matched to a gene: 25. The CDR3 length is 17 residues. The germline CDR1 and CDR2 sequences are SGHKS and YYEKEE (reference sequence). The CDR3 loop reads CASSLSRIGQVDLRRYF. The CDR3 DNA sequence: TGTGCCAGCAGCCTGAGTAGGATAGGACAGGTCGATCTGAGGCGGTACTTC.

The CDR3 spells CASSAGTGGYEQYF. In DNA form, the CDR3 reads TGTGCCAGTAGTGCCGGGACAGGAGGCTACGAGCAGTACTTC. V and J are TRBV19 and TRBJ2-7; 8 bases match TRBD1. Germline V gene data show CDR1 as LNHDA and CDR2 as SQIVND (reference sequence). V dropped 5 bases and J dropped 3; count of bases not matched to a gene: 6. CDR3 length: 14 residues.

V usage is TRBV5-4 and J usage is TRBJ2-7; D remains unclear. This CDR3 is 15 amino acids long. Germline V lookup: CDR1 SGHNT, CDR2 YYREEE (reference sequence). V was trimmed by 0 bases and J by 0 bases, leaving 10 bases between them. The CDR3 bases are TGTGCCAGCAGCTTGGCGGTCTGGAGCTCCTACGAGCAGTACTTC. Translating it yields CASSLAVWSSYEQYF.

The gene calls are TRBV10-3 and TRBJ2-1, with 13 bases identical to TRBD2. This CDR3 comprises 15 residues. V shed 4 bases, J shed 9 bases, and the junction held 6 bases outside the gene matches. CDR1 is ENHRY, CDR2 SYGVKD, per germline. This CDR3 is CAISGTSGSGGEQFF. CDR3 DNA sequence: TGTGCCATCAGTGGGACTAGCGGGAGCGGTGGTGAGCAGTTCTTC.

This clone was recorded once. The chain links TRBV11-2 to TRBJ2-2; D is possibly TRBD1 (6 bases). The CDR3 loop spans 16 amino acids. CDR1 is SGHAT and CDR2 is FQNNGV in the germline V gene. The V end was cut by 1 base, the J end by 2 bases, with 11 bases between. CDR3 nucleotide sequence: TGTGCCAGCAGCTTAGGGGGGCAGCCAAACACCGGGGAGCTGTTTTTT. This translates into CASSLGGQPNTGELFF.